The sample holds a few counts of the clone carrying this TCR beta chain. Antigen unknown. In the same sample, other DNA sequences code for this CDR3. The CDR3 contains 14 residues. V shed 3 bases and J shed 3 bases, with 9 bases lying between them. Germline loops: CDR1 SGDLS, CDR2 YYNGEE. Repertoires were generated with immunoSEQ multiplex PCR, while TCRdb's copy carries only in-frame clones and drops some. The sample has 10,000 to 15,000 clones; 68% are singletons. The data derive from a study of tumor-infiltrating lymphocytes in localized non-small cell lung cancer. Study-level findings and limits: Tumor T-cell fraction from TCR sequencing was not associated with recurrence-free survival (p = 0.61). TCRbeta sequencing showed higher T cell infiltration in tumors than uninvolved lung.

Sequencing input: lung tumor tissue. The chain has TRBV9 and TRBJ2-2; D is unresolved. The receptor was isolated from a human donor with non-small cell lung cancer. CDR3 coding DNA: TGTGCCAGCAGCGGATCAGTGTACACCGGGGAGCTGTTTTTT. It translates to CASSGSVYTGELFF. The full variable domain, in which reference TRBV9 and TRBJ2-2 provide the parts outside the CDR3, is DSGVTQTPKHLITATGQRVTLRCSPRSGDLSVYWYQQSLDQGLQFLIQYYNGEERAKGNILERFSAQQFPDLHSELNLSSLELGDSALYFCASSGSVYTGELFFGEGSRLTVL.